This T cell receptor (beta chain) comes out of a study of beta chain features in type 1 diabetes. Overall study results and limits: Fewer insertions but more deletions were seen at VDJ junctions in type 1 diabetes patients. Within each of all four CD4+ subsets, Type 1 diabetes patients had TCRB CDR3s that were moderately but significantly shorter. It was not settled here whether HLA type affects TCRB rearrangement.

All of the isolated RNA was reverse transcribed, so expressed TCRB transcripts were sequenced. The method was immunoSEQ multiplex PCR; TCRdb's version includes in-frame clones alone and lacks a portion of them. This sample has hundreds of thousands of clones; over 13% occur once, and the top ten carry 0.035% to 0.045%. On this clone itself: Antigen: not known.

Every sorted population was more than 95% pure. The CDR3 contains 11 residues. The germline V gene encodes CDR1 MNHNY and CDR2 SVGAGI (reference sequence). Trimming pared 6 bases from V and 6 bases from J, leaving 7 bases between. The sample taken for sequencing was naive CD4+ T cells from blood. This chain links TRBV6-6 with TRBJ2-3; D not certain. The TCR sequence derives from a young man with type 1 diabetes. The CDR3 nucleotides read TGTGCCAGCAGAAAGACGGATACGCAGTATTTT. This encodes CASRKTDTQYF.